The sequence of this TCR beta chain was determined in a study of response to subunit inactivated influenza vaccine. Concerning this clonotype itself: What it recognizes is unknown.

General study points: Few new T cells, the authors suggested, are recruited by each seasonal influenza vaccination.

The V gene end was trimmed by 7 bases and the J gene end by 5 bases; junction bases not matched to a gene: 8. Germline CDR1 is SQVTM and CDR2 is ANQGSEA. There are 13 residues in the CDR3. Each CDR3 protein gets one entry after TCRdb re-called the RT-PCR reads with MiXCR. The sample holds 700,000 to 900,000 distinct CDR3 sequences, 21% seen once. V is TRBV29-1 and J is TRBJ1-5; 7 nucleotides line up with TRBD1. Material: PBMCs from blood, obtained less than 6 days after vaccination. The sequence was obtained from a man aged 45-60 years who received an inactivated influenza vaccine. The CDR3 protein is CSATQGIDQPQHF. CDR3 nucleotide sequence: TGCAGCGCGACACAGGGGATCGATCAGCCCCAGCATTTT.